This TCR beta chain appears in the sequencing data of a study of PD-L1 blockade in urothelial cancer. Background on the study: Blood drawn 3 weeks (second dose) and 6 weeks after treatment start was analyzed. Researchers found blood samples held a median of 141,255 T cells.

The time point: pretreatment peripheral blood. Patients presented with locally advanced or metastatic urothelial carcinoma. V lost 6 bases, J lost 4 bases, and 8 bases lay in between. The germline gives CDR1 SGHVS, CDR2 FQNEAQ. CDR3 length: 12 amino acids. TCRdb keeps only in-frame clones here, not all; method: immunoSEQ multiplex PCR. Of about 57,000 clones in the sample, 75% to 85% were seen once. This TCR was recovered from a man in his sixties or seventies with urothelial cancer. The input for sequencing was PBMCs, taken around atezolizumab (anti-PD-L1) treatment. The chain has TRBV7-8 and TRBJ2-3, with D hard to call. Written as DNA, the CDR3 is TGTGCCAGCAGGTTCTCAGCAGATACGCAGTATTTT. Amino acids: CASRFSADTQYF.